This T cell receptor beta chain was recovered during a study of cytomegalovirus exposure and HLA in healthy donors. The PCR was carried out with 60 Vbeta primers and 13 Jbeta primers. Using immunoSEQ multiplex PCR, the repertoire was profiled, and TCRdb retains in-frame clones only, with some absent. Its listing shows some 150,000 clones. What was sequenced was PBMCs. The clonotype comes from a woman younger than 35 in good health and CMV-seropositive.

The DNA of the CDR3 is TGTGCCAGCAGCTTGGCAGGGGGCCCAGATACGCAGTATTTT. Protein: CASSLAGGPDTQYF. The chain carries TRBV5-4 and TRBJ2-3; TRBD1 matches 8 bases. With V trimmed by 0 bases and J by 4 bases, 1 base remained unmatched. CDR3 size: 14 residues. Germline CDR1 is SGHNT and CDR2 is YYREEE (reference sequence).